This T cell receptor beta chain derives from a study of CD8 T cells in Susac syndrome. At the level of the study: Treatment at blood withdrawal was none, corticosteroids, or intravenous immunoglobulin alone in Susac syndrome patients. Study-wide points: Acknowledgment was made by the study that its TCR sequencing and HLA analysis involved a relatively small number of individuals. There were over 15 Susac-specific public clones in total CD8+ repertoires and a few in CD8+ TEMRA repertoires.

TEMRA cells were FACS-enriched, unlike CD8+ and CD4+ T cells, which were negatively isolated. Remarks on this clonotype: Its antigen remains unknown.

The CDR3 has 16 amino acids. V shed 8 bases and J shed 0 bases, with 17 bases lying between them. In germline, CDR1 is PRHDT, CDR2 FYEKMQ (reference sequence). With random hexamers, reverse transcription was performed on about 0.5 to 1 ug of RNA. TCRdb re-analysed the immunoSEQ multiplex PCR reads in MiXCR, keeping a single row per CDR3 protein. The profile covers some 200,000 distinct CDR3 sequences, with approximately 95% appearing a single time and around 0.15% taken by the ten largest. The sequenced sample consisted of CD8+ T cells from PBMCs. The chain carries TRBV13 and TRBJ2-1; D not resolved. This clonotype originated in a human donor with Susac syndrome. DNA of the CDR3: TGTGCCAGCCGCCCCGATCGGCCGGGCTCCTACAATGAGCAGTTCTTC. Its protein product is CASRPDRPGSYNEQFF.